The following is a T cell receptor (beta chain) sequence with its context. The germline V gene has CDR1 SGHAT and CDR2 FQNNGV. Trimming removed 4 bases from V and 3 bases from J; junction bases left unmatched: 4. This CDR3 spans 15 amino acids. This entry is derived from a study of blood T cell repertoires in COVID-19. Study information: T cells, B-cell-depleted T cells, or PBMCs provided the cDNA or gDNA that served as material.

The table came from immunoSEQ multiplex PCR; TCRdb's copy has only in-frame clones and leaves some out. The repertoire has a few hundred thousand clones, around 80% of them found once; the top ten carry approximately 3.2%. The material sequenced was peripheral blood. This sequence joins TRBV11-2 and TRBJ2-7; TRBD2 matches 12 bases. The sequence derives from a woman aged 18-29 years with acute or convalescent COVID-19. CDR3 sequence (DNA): TGTGCCAGCAGCTCACTAGCGGGAGGAGTCTACGAGCAGTACTTC. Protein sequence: CASSSLAGGVYEQYF.